The 6 T cell receptor beta chains presented below share a single source sample, sequenced in a study of neurological immune-mediated disorders. TCRdb passed the 5' RACE reads through MiXCR, listing each CDR3 protein once. Of tens of thousands of distinct CDR3 sequences in the sample, 4.8% were seen once. The sequenced sample was CD4+ T cells from blood. Source of these receptors: a man younger than 30 in good health.

This clonotype was recorded many times. The genes are TRBV5-1 and TRBJ2-6, with a possible D match to TRBD1 (5 bases). The CDR3 totals 16 residues. Germline CDR1 and CDR2: SGHRS and YFSETQ. Between the trimmed V and J ends, which lost 2 bases and 0 bases, there was a span of 9 bases. CDR3 sequence: CASSFRQNSGANVLTF. CDR3 DNA sequence: TGCGCCAGCAGCTTTCGACAGAACTCTGGGGCCAACGTCCTGACTTTC.

Many counts were recorded for this clonotype. The chain couples TRBV7-2 to TRBJ2-1; no clear D. This CDR3 comprises 16 residues. The V gene's germline CDR1 is SGHTA and CDR2 FQGNSA. V was clipped by 1 base and J by 0 bases, with 10 bases between them. In nucleotides, the CDR3 is TGTGCCAGCAGCTTAGATACCGCAAGCTCCTACAATGAGCAGTTCTTC. Its translation: CASSLDTASSYNEQFF.

This clonotype has ten or more counts. The chain links TRBV6-6 to TRBJ1-1; D uncertain. This CDR3 spans 16 amino acids. The germline CDR1 and CDR2 sequences are MNHNY and SVGAGI (reference sequence). Trimming took 6 bases from V and 0 from J, leaving 17 bases between them. In nucleotides, the CDR3 is TGTGCCAGCAGCTTGACGGCAGTGACCATGAACACTGAAGCTTTCTTT. Its translation is CASSLTAVTMNTEAFF.

This clonotype was counted at least ten times. The chain is built from TRBV5-1 and TRBJ2-7; 7 nucleotides agree with TRBD2. The CDR3 runs 15 residues. Trimming at V came to 1 base and at J to 4 bases, leaving 8 bases not matched to a gene. Looked up from germline, CDR1 is SGHRS and CDR2 is YFSETQ. CDR3 protein: CASSLSLAEVYEQYF. The CDR3 bases are TGCGCCAGCAGCTTGAGTCTAGCGGAAGTTTACGAGCAGTACTTC.

This clonotype has at least ten counts. V gene TRBV7-9 combines with J gene TRBJ2-2, with 8 bases fitting TRBD2. Trimming removed 5 bases from V and 3 bases from J; junction bases left unmatched: 14. The CDR3 is made up of 18 amino acids. Germline assignment: CDR1 SEHNR and CDR2 FQNEAQ (reference sequence). The CDR3 DNA follows: TGTGCCAGCAGCCCCCAGAGGGTACAGCGGGGGTACACCGGGGAGCTGTTTTTT. Its translation is CASSPQRVQRGYTGELFF.

At least ten counts were recorded for this clonotype. The chain employs TRBV7-9 and TRBJ1-1; the D gene is possibly TRBD1 (6 bases). The CDR3 is 14 residues long. Germline V gene lookup returns CDR1 SEHNR and CDR2 FQNEAQ (reference sequence). V lost 7 bases and J 2 bases, leaving 14 bases between the germline ends. The CDR3 reads CASTVTGVNTEAFF. The CDR3 bases are TGTGCCAGCACCGTGACAGGAGTTAACACTGAAGCTTTCTTT. The whole variable domain, remainder taken from reference TRBV7-9 and TRBJ1-1, is DTGVSQNPRHKITKRGQNVTFRCDPISEHNRLYWYRQTLGQGPEFLTYFQNEAQLEKSRLLSDRFSAERPKGSFSTLEIQRTEQGDSAMYLCASTVTGVNTEAFFGQGTRLTVV.